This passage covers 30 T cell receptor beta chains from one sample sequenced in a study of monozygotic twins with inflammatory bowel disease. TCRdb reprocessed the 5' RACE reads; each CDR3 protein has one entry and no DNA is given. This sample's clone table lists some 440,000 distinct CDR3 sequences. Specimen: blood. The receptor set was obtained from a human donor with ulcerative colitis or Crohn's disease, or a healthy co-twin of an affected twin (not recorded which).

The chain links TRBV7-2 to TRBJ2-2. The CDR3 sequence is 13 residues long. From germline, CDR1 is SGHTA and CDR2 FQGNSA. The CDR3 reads CASSYLNTGELFF.

The CDR3 protein is CSVTKAPSQVYF. The genes are TRBV29-1 and TRBJ1-2. The CDR3 runs 12 residues. Germline V lookup: CDR1 SQVTM, CDR2 ANQGSEA.

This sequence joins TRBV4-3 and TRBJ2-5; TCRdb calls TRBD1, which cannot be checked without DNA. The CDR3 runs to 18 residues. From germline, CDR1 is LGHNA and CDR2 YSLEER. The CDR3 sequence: CASSQISAGTRLQETQYF.

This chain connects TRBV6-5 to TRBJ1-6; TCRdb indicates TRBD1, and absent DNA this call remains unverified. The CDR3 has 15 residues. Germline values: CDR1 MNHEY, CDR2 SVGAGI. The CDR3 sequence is CASSSLGTENSPLHF.

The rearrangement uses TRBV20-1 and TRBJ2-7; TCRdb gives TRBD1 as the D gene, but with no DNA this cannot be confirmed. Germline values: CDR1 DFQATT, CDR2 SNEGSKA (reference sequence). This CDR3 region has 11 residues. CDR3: CSATPGREQYF.

The CDR3 is CASSSMPGGGLEEQFF. This sequence joins TRBV7-6 and TRBJ2-1; TCRdb's assignment of TRBD1 cannot be checked, as there is no DNA. The CDR3 is 16 amino acids. The germline gives CDR1 SGHVS, CDR2 FNYEAQ.

CDR3 in amino acids: CASSLEGQPTDTQYF. J is TRBJ2-3 and V is TRBV5-5; TCRdb reports TRBD1, a call that lacks DNA to check it against. CDR3 length: 15 residues. CDR1 SGHKS and CDR2 YYEKEE come from the germline V gene (reference sequence).

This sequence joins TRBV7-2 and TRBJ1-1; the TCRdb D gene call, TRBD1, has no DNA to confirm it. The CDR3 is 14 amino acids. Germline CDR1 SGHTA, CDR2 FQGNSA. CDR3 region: CASSDKEARTEAFF.

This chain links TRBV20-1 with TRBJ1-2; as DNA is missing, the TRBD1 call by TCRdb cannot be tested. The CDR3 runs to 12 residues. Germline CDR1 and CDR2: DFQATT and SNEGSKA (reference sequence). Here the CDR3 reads CSAPVGGYGYTF.

Here the CDR3 reads CASSSSRGRNSGNTIYF. V and J are TRBV5-4 and TRBJ1-3; the D gene TCRdb calls, TRBD1, cannot be checked with no DNA. CDR1 is SGHNT and CDR2 is YYREEE in the germline V gene (reference sequence). The CDR3 length is 17 residues. The full variable domain, rest sourced from reference TRBV5-4 and TRBJ1-3, is ETGVTQSPTHLIKTRGQQVTLRCSSQSGHNTVSWYQQALGQGPQFIFQYYREEENGRGNFPPRFSGLQFPNYSSELNVNALELDDSALYLCASSSSRGRNSGNTIYFGEGSWLTVV.

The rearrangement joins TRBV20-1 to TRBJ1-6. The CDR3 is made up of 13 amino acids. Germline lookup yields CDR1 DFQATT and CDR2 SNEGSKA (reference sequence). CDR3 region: CSARGLNNSPLHF.

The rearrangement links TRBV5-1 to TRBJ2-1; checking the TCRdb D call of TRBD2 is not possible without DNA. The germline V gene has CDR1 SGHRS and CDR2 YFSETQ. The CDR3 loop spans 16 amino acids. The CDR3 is CASSLEPGGHINEQFF. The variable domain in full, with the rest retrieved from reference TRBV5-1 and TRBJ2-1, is KAGVTQTPRYLIKTRGQQVTLSCSPISGHRSVSWYQQTPGQGLQFLFEYFSETQRNKGNFPGRFSGRQFSNSRSEMNVSTLELGDSALYLCASSLEPGGHINEQFFGPGTRLTVL.

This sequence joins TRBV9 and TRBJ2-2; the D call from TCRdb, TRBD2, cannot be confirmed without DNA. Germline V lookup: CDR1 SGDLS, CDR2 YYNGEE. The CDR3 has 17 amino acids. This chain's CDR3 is CASSVGVAGGGTGELFF.

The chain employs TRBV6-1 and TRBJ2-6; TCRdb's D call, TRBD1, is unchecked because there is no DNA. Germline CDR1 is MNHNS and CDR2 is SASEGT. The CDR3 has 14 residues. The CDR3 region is CASSEDRVANVLTF.

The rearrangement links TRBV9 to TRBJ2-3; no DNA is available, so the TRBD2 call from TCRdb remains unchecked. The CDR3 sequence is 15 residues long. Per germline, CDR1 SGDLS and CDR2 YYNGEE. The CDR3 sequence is CASSEEGRQVDTQYF.

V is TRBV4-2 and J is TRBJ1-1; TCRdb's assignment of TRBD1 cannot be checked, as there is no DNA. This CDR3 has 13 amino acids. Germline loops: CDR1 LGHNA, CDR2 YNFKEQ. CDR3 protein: CASSLGQGSEAFF.

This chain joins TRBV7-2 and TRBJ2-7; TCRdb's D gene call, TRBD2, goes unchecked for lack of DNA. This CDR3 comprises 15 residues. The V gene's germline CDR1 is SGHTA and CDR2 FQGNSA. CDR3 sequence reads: CASSYASGGASEQYF.

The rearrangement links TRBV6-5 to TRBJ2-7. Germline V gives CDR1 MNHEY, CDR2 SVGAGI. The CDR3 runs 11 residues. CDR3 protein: CAGSSIGEQYF.

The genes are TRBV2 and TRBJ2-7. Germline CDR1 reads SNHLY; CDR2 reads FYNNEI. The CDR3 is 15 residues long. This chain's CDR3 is CASSEAPANSYEQYF.

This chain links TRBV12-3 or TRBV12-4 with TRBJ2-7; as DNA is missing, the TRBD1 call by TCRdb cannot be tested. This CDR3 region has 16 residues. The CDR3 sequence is CASSAGQGVGLYEQYF.

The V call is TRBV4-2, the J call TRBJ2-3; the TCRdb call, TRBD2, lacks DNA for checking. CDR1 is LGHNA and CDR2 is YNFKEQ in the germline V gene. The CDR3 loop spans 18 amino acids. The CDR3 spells CASSQDGTSGGAADTQYF.

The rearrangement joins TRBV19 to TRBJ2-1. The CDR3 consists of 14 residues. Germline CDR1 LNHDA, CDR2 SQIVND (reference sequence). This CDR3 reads CATSPSYPYNEQFF.

CDR3 region: CASSSNMNTKAFF. The chain carries TRBV27 and TRBJ1-1. CDR1 is MNHEY, CDR2 SMNVEV, per germline (reference sequence). CDR3 length equals 13 residues.

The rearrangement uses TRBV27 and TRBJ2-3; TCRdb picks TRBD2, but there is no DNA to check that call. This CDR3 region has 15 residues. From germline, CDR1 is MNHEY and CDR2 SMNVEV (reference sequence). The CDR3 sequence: CASSSGLARTDTQYF.

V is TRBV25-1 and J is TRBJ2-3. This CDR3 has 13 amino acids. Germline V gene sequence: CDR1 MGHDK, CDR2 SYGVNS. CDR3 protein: CASSGNPADTQYF.

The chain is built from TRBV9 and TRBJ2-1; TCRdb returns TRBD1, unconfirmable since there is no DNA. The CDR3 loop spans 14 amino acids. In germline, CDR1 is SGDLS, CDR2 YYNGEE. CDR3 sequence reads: CASSVADRGDEQFF.

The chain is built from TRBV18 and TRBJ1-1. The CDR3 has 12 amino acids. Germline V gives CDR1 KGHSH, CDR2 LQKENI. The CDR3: CASSPSRSEAFF.

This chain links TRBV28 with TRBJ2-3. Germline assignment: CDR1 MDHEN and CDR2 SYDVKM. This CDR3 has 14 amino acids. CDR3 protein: CASRGTSSTDTQYF.

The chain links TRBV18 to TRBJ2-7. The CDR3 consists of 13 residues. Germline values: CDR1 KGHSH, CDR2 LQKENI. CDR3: CASSPRSTDEQYF.

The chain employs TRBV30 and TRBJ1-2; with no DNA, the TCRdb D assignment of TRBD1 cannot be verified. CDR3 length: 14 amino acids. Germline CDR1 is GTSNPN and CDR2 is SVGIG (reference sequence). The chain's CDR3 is CAWSAGQGNYGYTF.